The rows below give T cell receptor beta chains drawn from one sample of a study of regulatory T cells in long-lasting Graves disease. TCRdb independently ran MiXCR on the multiplex PCR reads; one entry per CDR3 protein. The table has about 430,000 distinct CDR3 sequences, over 20% seen once. Sequenced material: peripheral blood mononuclear cells (PBMCs), taken when the disease was refractory, from a patient treated with antithyroid drugs. The receptors shown here come from a female donor with Graves disease. The CDR3 runs from the conserved cysteine through the conserved F or W. A D gene is named only where the DNA matches it firmly. A row's size may be missing; if present it is once, few, many or a size class.

V gene: TRBV18; D gene: TRBD2; clone size: few; J gene: TRBJ2-7; CDR3 DNA: TGTGCCAGCTCACCCATCACTAGCGGGAGTGTCCCCTACGAGCAGTACTTC; CDR3 protein: CASSPITSGSVPYEQYF
V gene: TRBV28; D gene: TRBD2; clone size: few; J gene: TRBJ2-1; CDR3 DNA: TGTGCCAGCAGTCCCCGGACTAGCCCTCGCTACAATGAGCAGTTCTTC; CDR3 protein: CASSPRTSPRYNEQFF
V gene: TRBV10-3; D gene: TRBD2; clone size: -; J gene: TRBJ2-7; CDR3 DNA: TGTGCCATCAATACGGGGGGTGAGCAGTACTTC; CDR3 protein: CAINTGGEQYF
V gene: TRBV11-2; D gene: -; clone size: -; J gene: TRBJ2-2; CDR3 DNA: TGTGCCAGCAGCTTATTCGGGGCCGCCACCGGACCGGAGAACACCGGGGAGCTGTTTTTT; CDR3 protein: CASSLFGAATGPENTGELFF
V gene: TRBV30; D gene: TRBD1; clone size: many; J gene: TRBJ1-1; CDR3 DNA: TGTGCCTGGAGCGCGACAGGGAATAGTGAAGCTTTCTTT; CDR3 protein: CAWSATGNSEAFF
V gene: TRBV9; D gene: TRBD1; clone size: -; J gene: TRBJ1-1; CDR3 DNA: TGTGCCAGCAGCGAGGGGACAGGGCGGACTGAAGCTTTCTTT; CDR3 protein: CASSEGTGRTEAFF
V gene: TRBV20-1; D gene: -; clone size: few; J gene: TRBJ2-7; CDR3 DNA: TGCAGTGCTAGATTTTCTCGTTCCAACTACGAGCAGTACTTC; CDR3 protein: CSARFSRSNYEQYF
V gene: TRBV28; D gene: TRBD1; clone size: many; J gene: TRBJ2-5; CDR3 DNA: TGTGCCAGCAGTTTCCCGACAGGGATTAAAGAGACCCAGTACTTC; CDR3 protein: CASSFPTGIKETQYF
V gene: TRBV19; D gene: -; clone size: -; J gene: TRBJ1-3; CDR3 DNA: TGTGCCAGTGCGGACAGACTCTCTGGAAACACCATATATTTT; CDR3 protein: CASADRLSGNTIYF
V gene: TRBV28; D gene: -; clone size: -; J gene: TRBJ2-1; CDR3 DNA: TGTGCCAGCAGTTTATCTGCTAGGCGTAACAATGAGCAGTTCTTC; CDR3 protein: CASSLSARRNNEQFF
V gene: TRBV12-3/TRBV12-4; D gene: TRBD2; clone size: many; J gene: TRBJ2-7; CDR3 DNA: TGTGCCAGCAGTGGCCCATCGGGAGGGCCGGGGGAGCAGTACTTC; CDR3 protein: CASSGPSGGPGEQYF
V gene: TRBV2; D gene: -; clone size: many; J gene: TRBJ2-5; CDR3 DNA: TGTGCCAGCAGTGACCCAGAGACCCAGTACTTC; CDR3 protein: CASSDPETQYF
V gene: TRBV7-2; D gene: -; clone size: many; J gene: TRBJ2-2; CDR3 DNA: TGTGCCAGCAGCTTAGTAGGAGGCACCGGGGAGCTGTTTTTT; CDR3 protein: CASSLVGGTGELFF
V gene: TRBV6-2/TRBV6-3; D gene: -; clone size: many; J gene: TRBJ2-7; CDR3 DNA: TGTGCCAGCACCCCCCCGACAGCTACCTACGAGCAGTACTTC; CDR3 protein: CASTPPTATYEQYF
V gene: TRBV20-1; D gene: -; clone size: -; J gene: TRBJ1-6; CDR3 DNA: TGCAGTGCTAAGGAGAGCTCCTATAATTCACCCCTCCACTTT; CDR3 protein: CSAKESSYNSPLHF
V gene: TRBV15; D gene: -; clone size: many; J gene: TRBJ1-5; CDR3 DNA: TGTGCCACCAGCAGAGGCCGCCCCCAAGGCATGGGACAGCCCCAGCATTTT; CDR3 protein: CATSRGRPQGMGQPQHF
V gene: TRBV20-1; D gene: -; clone size: many; J gene: TRBJ2-5; CDR3 DNA: TGCAGTGCTAGGCCCCTGTCGGGTTACGAGACCCAGTACTTC; CDR3 protein: CSARPLSGYETQYF
V gene: TRBV30; D gene: -; clone size: many; J gene: TRBJ2-5; CDR3 DNA: TGTGCCTGGAGTGGAAGAGTTGGAGAGACCCAGTACTTC; CDR3 protein: CAWSGRVGETQYF
V gene: TRBV20-1; D gene: -; clone size: few; J gene: TRBJ2-3; CDR3 DNA: TGCAGTGCTAGTAAGGAGGCCACAGATACGCAGTATTTT; CDR3 protein: CSASKEATDTQYF
V gene: TRBV2; D gene: TRBD1; clone size: many; J gene: TRBJ2-6; CDR3 DNA: TGTGCCAGCGGACAAACAGGGGGTCGCTCTGGGGCCAACGTCCTGACTTTC; CDR3 protein: CASGQTGGRSGANVLTF
V gene: TRBV6-1; D gene: TRBD1; clone size: few; J gene: TRBJ1-3; CDR3 DNA: TGTGCCAGCAGTGAAGCGGGACAGAGCTCTGGAAACACCATATATTTT; CDR3 protein: CASSEAGQSSGNTIYF
V gene: TRBV10-3; D gene: -; clone size: many; J gene: TRBJ1-6; CDR3 DNA: TGTGCCATCCAGGCGAGCTCCTATAATTCACCCCTCCACTTT; CDR3 protein: CAIQASSYNSPLHF
V gene: TRBV5-1; D gene: TRBD1; clone size: -; J gene: TRBJ2-7; CDR3 DNA: TGCGCCAGCAGCACCCGGCCGGGACAGGGGTACGAGCAGTACTTC; CDR3 protein: CASSTRPGQGYEQYF
V gene: TRBV4-1; D gene: TRBD1; clone size: few; J gene: TRBJ1-1; CDR3 DNA: TGCGCCAGCAGCCAAGATTCAGGGGGCTTTACTGAAGCTTTCTTT; CDR3 protein: CASSQDSGGFTEAFF
V gene: TRBV7-9; D gene: TRBD2; clone size: many; J gene: TRBJ2-5; CDR3 DNA: TGTGCCAGCAGCCCCTCTGCTAGCGGGAGTCTAGGGACCCAGTACTTC; CDR3 protein: CASSPSASGSLGTQYF
V gene: TRBV19; D gene: -; clone size: once; J gene: TRBJ1-5; CDR3 DNA: TGTGCCAGTAGTCAAGGTCAGATTTTCGGGTCCCAGCATTTT; CDR3 protein: CASSQGQIFGSQHF
V gene: TRBV6-1; D gene: -; clone size: many; J gene: TRBJ1-2; CDR3 DNA: TGTGCCAGCAAGGAGGAAGCCTACACCTTC; CDR3 protein: CASKEEAYTF
V gene: TRBV7-9; D gene: -; clone size: many; J gene: TRBJ1-1; CDR3 DNA: TGTGCCAGCAGCCCCGCCTTGAACACTGAAGCTTTCTTT; CDR3 protein: CASSPALNTEAFF
V gene: TRBV27; D gene: TRBD1; clone size: many; J gene: TRBJ2-7; CDR3 DNA: TGTGCCAGCAGTCCCCGGACAGGGAACGAGCAGTACTTC; CDR3 protein: CASSPRTGNEQYF
V gene: TRBV7-3; D gene: TRBD2; clone size: many; J gene: TRBJ2-5; CDR3 DNA: TGTGCCAGCAGTGTAACCGCCCGGGGGGCCCAGTACTTC; CDR3 protein: CASSVTARGAQYF
V gene: TRBV20-1; D gene: -; clone size: many; J gene: TRBJ1-1; CDR3 DNA: TGCAGTGCCCAGATTAAGAACACTGAAGCTTTCTTT; CDR3 protein: CSAQIKNTEAFF
V gene: TRBV10-3; D gene: TRBD1; clone size: many; J gene: TRBJ2-2; CDR3 DNA: TGTGCCATCAGTGACCTCGGCAGGGGGCACTACGGGGAGCTGTTTTTT; CDR3 protein: CAISDLGRGHYGELFF
V gene: TRBV3-1; D gene: -; clone size: many; J gene: TRBJ1-1; CDR3 DNA: TGTGCCAGCAGCCAGACGACGCGGACTGAAGCTTTCTTT; CDR3 protein: CASSQTTRTEAFF
V gene: TRBV5-5; D gene: TRBD2; clone size: -; J gene: TRBJ2-1; CDR3 DNA: TGTGCCAGCACGCGGGAGGCCCTCCCCAATGAGCAGTTCTTC; CDR3 protein: CASTREALPNEQFF
V gene: TRBV27; D gene: -; clone size: many; J gene: TRBJ2-7; CDR3 DNA: TGTGCCAGCAGTTCAGGGGATCCGTACGAGCAGTACTTC; CDR3 protein: CASSSGDPYEQYF
V gene: TRBV14; D gene: TRBD1; clone size: -; J gene: TRBJ2-7; CDR3 DNA: TGTGCCAGCAGCCAAGTAGCAGGGGGCCTGTACGAGCAGTACTTC; CDR3 protein: CASSQVAGGLYEQYF
V gene: TRBV19; D gene: -; clone size: -; J gene: TRBJ1-5; CDR3 DNA: TGTGCCAGTAGTATCGCGGCAGGGTATCAGCCCCAGCATTTT; CDR3 protein: CASSIAAGYQPQHF
V gene: TRBV6-1; D gene: -; clone size: -; J gene: TRBJ2-7; CDR3 DNA: TGTGCCAGCAGAAGGGGAAATATAGTTAGCTCCTACGAGCAGTACTTC; CDR3 protein: CASRRGNIVSSYEQYF
V gene: TRBV27; D gene: TRBD2; clone size: few; J gene: TRBJ2-7; CDR3 DNA: TGTGCCAGCAGCTCCCAGACTAGCGTTAGCGGAACGCAGTACTTC; CDR3 protein: CASSSQTSVSGTQYF
V gene: TRBV7-2; D gene: -; clone size: many; J gene: TRBJ2-5; CDR3 DNA: TGTGCCAGCAGCTCGGACCGGAGCCAGGGTGGGGAGACCCAGTACTTC; CDR3 protein: CASSSDRSQGGETQYF
V gene: TRBV11-1; D gene: TRBD1; clone size: -; J gene: TRBJ2-2; CDR3 DNA: TGTGCCAGCAGCTTATATCGGTCCGGGACAGGAAGGAGCGGGGAGCTGTTTTTT; CDR3 protein: CASSLYRSGTGRSGELFF
V gene: TRBV20-1; D gene: -; clone size: many; J gene: TRBJ1-5; CDR3 DNA: TGCAGTGCTAGAACGAATAGCAATCAGCCCCAGCATTTT; CDR3 protein: CSARTNSNQPQHF
V gene: TRBV6-5; D gene: TRBD1; clone size: few; J gene: TRBJ2-7; CDR3 DNA: TGTGCCAGCAGTTACTCGTCAAACAGGGGGACCAACGAGCAGTACTTC; CDR3 protein: CASSYSSNRGTNEQYF
V gene: TRBV11-2; D gene: -; clone size: -; J gene: TRBJ2-7; CDR3 DNA: TGTGCCAGCAGCCTCACCCACCCGACGCGCCTCTTGAGCGAGCAGTACTTC; CDR3 protein: CASSLTHPTRLLSEQYF
V gene: TRBV28; D gene: TRBD1; clone size: many; J gene: TRBJ1-1; CDR3 DNA: TGTGCCAGCAGCTTCTTACAGGGGCTGAACACTGAAGCTTTCTTT; CDR3 protein: CASSFLQGLNTEAFF
V gene: TRBV20-1; D gene: -; clone size: many; J gene: TRBJ2-5; CDR3 DNA: TGCAGTGCGAGGACCGTTCGGGGGTCGGAGACCCAGTACTTC; CDR3 protein: CSARTVRGSETQYF
V gene: TRBV2; D gene: -; clone size: many; J gene: TRBJ2-7; CDR3 DNA: TGTGCCAGCAGTGTAAGGGGGTACGGTTCATCCGAGCAGTACTTC; CDR3 protein: CASSVRGYGSSEQYF
V gene: TRBV6-1; D gene: -; clone size: many; J gene: TRBJ2-7; CDR3 DNA: TGTGCCAGCAGTGAATGGGGCGGTTCCTACGAGCAGTACTTC; CDR3 protein: CASSEWGGSYEQYF
V gene: TRBV29-1; D gene: TRBD2; clone size: many; J gene: TRBJ2-7; CDR3 DNA: TGCAGCGTCGCCGGGACTAGCCTCGACGAGCAGTACTTC; CDR3 protein: CSVAGTSLDEQYF
V gene: TRBV11-2; D gene: TRBD2; clone size: many; J gene: TRBJ2-3; CDR3 DNA: TGTGCCAGCACCTCGAGACACGGGGGGTTCACAGATACGCAGTATTTT; CDR3 protein: CASTSRHGGFTDTQYF
V gene: TRBV27; D gene: TRBD1; clone size: many; J gene: TRBJ1-2; CDR3 DNA: TGTGCCAGCAGTTTATCAGGGGGCAGTGGCTACACCTTC; CDR3 protein: CASSLSGGSGYTF
V gene: TRBV20-1; D gene: -; clone size: many; J gene: TRBJ2-5; CDR3 DNA: TGCAGTGCTATTTTTTCGGGAGCGGCGGAGACCCAGTACTTC; CDR3 protein: CSAIFSGAAETQYF
V gene: TRBV28; D gene: TRBD1; clone size: many; J gene: TRBJ1-2; CDR3 DNA: TGTGCCAGCAGGACTCACAGGGGGGATGGCTACACCTTC; CDR3 protein: CASRTHRGDGYTF
V gene: TRBV5-1; D gene: -; clone size: few; J gene: TRBJ2-7; CDR3 DNA: TGCGCCAGCAGTCTAGACAGCCCAACCTACGAGCAGTACTTC; CDR3 protein: CASSLDSPTYEQYF
V gene: TRBV27; D gene: TRBD1; clone size: -; J gene: TRBJ1-2; CDR3 DNA: TGTGCCAGCAGTTTGCAGGGGGTTGGCTACACCTTC; CDR3 protein: CASSLQGVGYTF